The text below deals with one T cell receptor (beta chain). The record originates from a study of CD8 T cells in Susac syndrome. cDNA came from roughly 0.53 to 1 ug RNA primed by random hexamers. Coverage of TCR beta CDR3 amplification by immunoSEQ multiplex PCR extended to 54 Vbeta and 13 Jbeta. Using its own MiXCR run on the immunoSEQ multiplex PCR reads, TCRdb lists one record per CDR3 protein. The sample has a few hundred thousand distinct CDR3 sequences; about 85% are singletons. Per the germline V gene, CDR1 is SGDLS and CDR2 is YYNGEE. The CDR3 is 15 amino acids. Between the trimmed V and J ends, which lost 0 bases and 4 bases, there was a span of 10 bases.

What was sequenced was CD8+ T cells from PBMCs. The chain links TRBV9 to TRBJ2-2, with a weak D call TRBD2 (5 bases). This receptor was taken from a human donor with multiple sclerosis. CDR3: CASSVAGRGTGELFF. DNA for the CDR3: TGTGCCAGCAGCGTAGCGGGTCGGGGCACCGGGGAGCTGTTTTTT.